These 25 T cell receptor beta chains were sequenced from one sample in a study of T cell responses to AZD1222 COVID-19 vaccine. Profiled with immunoSEQ multiplex PCR; TCRdb holds only in-frame clones, not every one. The top ten clones hold 4% to 5% of a sample with around 130,000 clones, about nine tenths of them seen once. The starting material was peripheral blood, obtained 28 days after the second dose of the MenACWY control vaccine. All receptors derive from an adult who received the MenACWY meningococcal vaccine as a control.

The chain recombines TRBV25-1 with TRBJ2-7; perhaps TRBD2 as D (5 bases). The V gene lost 8 bases and the J gene lost 1 base, with 15 bases spanning the gap. The CDR3 consists of 14 residues. Germline-derived CDR1 and CDR2 are MGHDK and SYGVNS. The CDR3 loop is CASLSTTGSYEQYF. In DNA form, the CDR3 reads TGTGCCAGCCTAAGCACCACGGGGTCCTACGAGCAGTACTTC.

This clone has just a few counts. The CDR3 DNA follows: TGTGCCAGCAGTGAAAGGCCAGGGAACACTGAAGCTTTCTTT. This sequence encodes CASSERPGNTEAFF. The V gene is TRBV6-1, the J gene TRBJ1-1; D is unresolved. V was trimmed by 2 bases and J by 1 base, leaving 8 bases between them. This CDR3 comprises 14 residues. Germline V gene sequence: CDR1 MNHNS, CDR2 SASEGT.

V is TRBV10-3 and J is TRBJ2-3, with a weak D call TRBD2 (6 bases). With 3 bases removed from V and 6 bases from J, the gap between germline ends came to 13 bases. The germline CDR1 and CDR2 sequences are ENHRY and SYGVKD. The CDR3 runs to 14 residues. The CDR3 loop is CAISEGLTGDTQYF. CDR3 DNA sequence: TGTGCCATCAGTGAAGGACTAACGGGGGATACGCAGTATTTT.

The chain employs TRBV15 and TRBJ2-1; weak D call: TRBD2 (6 bases). Deletions cut 0 bases from V and 4 bases from J, with 10 bases between. CDR1 is LNHNV and CDR2 is YYDKDF in the germline V gene (reference sequence). The CDR3 loop spans 15 amino acids. CDR3 DNA: TGTGCCACCAGCAGAGATCCCGGGAGATACAATGAGCAGTTCTTC. Amino acid sequence: CATSRDPGRYNEQFF.

This clone has only one observation. V is TRBV14 and J is TRBJ1-4, with unresolved D. Germline V gene lookup returns CDR1 SGHDN and CDR2 FVKESK. The CDR3 length is 18 residues. The germline V and J ends were trimmed by 2 bases and 0 bases, with 16 bases remaining between them. The CDR3 here is CASSQLTTFKSTNEKLFF. The CDR3 bases are TGTGCCAGCAGCCAACTCACGACTTTTAAATCAACTAATGAAAAACTGTTTTTT. Together with reference TRBV14 and TRBJ1-4, the CDR3 gives the full variable domain: EAGVTQFPSHSVIEKGQTVTLRCDPISGHDNLYWYRRVMGKEIKFLLHFVKESKQDESGMPNNRFLAERTGGTYSTLKVQPAELEDSGVYFCASSQLTTFKSTNEKLFFGSGTQLSVL.

The rearrangement uses TRBV28 and TRBJ2-7; TRBD1 agrees at 8 bases. V dropped 5 bases and J dropped 4; count of bases not matched to a gene: 16. The CDR3 is 17 amino acids. Germline values: CDR1 MDHEN, CDR2 SYDVKM. CDR3: CASSQSPGQGDGYEQYV. The CDR3, as DNA: TGTGCCAGCAGTCAGTCCCCCGGACAGGGTGATGGTTACGAGCAGTACGTC.

The chain uses TRBV18 and TRBJ1-1; the D is unclear. The CDR3 spans 13 residues. The germline gives CDR1 KGHSH, CDR2 LQKENI. V lost 3 bases to trimming and J lost 1 base, with 6 bases between them. The CDR3 DNA reads TGTGCCAGCTCACCGAGGCAGAACACTGAAGCTTTCTTT. As protein: CASSPRQNTEAFF. The full variable domain, with the rest looked up from reference TRBV18 and TRBJ1-1, is NAGVMQNPRHLVRRRGQEARLRCSPMKGHSHVYWYRQLPEEGLKFMVYLQKENIIDESGMPKERFSAEFPKEGPSILRIQQVVRGDSAAYFCASSPRQNTEAFFGQGTRLTVV.

The V call is TRBV27, the J call TRBJ1-1; D perhaps matches TRBD1 (5 bases). The germline CDR1 and CDR2 sequences are MNHEY and SMNVEV (reference sequence). V shed 6 bases and J shed 3 bases, with 11 bases lying between them. This CDR3 comprises 13 residues. The CDR3 DNA is TGTGCCAGCAGCACACGCAGGGACACTGAAGCTTTCTTT. Amino acid sequence: CASSTRRDTEAFF.

V usage is TRBV5-4 and J usage is TRBJ2-6; TRBD1 might be the D (5 bases). Germline V gene lookup returns CDR1 SGHNT and CDR2 YYREEE (reference sequence). The CDR3 loop spans 18 amino acids. V lost 4 bases and J 3 bases, leaving 20 bases between the germline ends. The CDR3 DNA follows: TGTGCCAGCAGCCTGACAGCGATGGAGTGGAGTGGGGCCAACGTCCTGACTTTC. Its translation: CASSLTAMEWSGANVLTF.

The chain is built from TRBV24-1 and TRBJ1-5, with D tentatively TRBD1 (6 bases). V gave up 4 bases and J gave up 6 bases, with 12 bases separating them. The germline gives CDR1 KGHDR, CDR2 SFDVKD. CDR3 size: 14 residues. The CDR3 nucleotides are TGTGCCACCAGTGACACAGGGCTTGGTCAGCCCCAGCATTTT. It codes for CATSDTGLGQPQHF.

The chain joins TRBV6-4 to TRBJ2-1, with 7 bases fitting TRBD2. This CDR3 has 15 residues. Germline V gene data show CDR1 as MRHNA and CDR2 as SNTAGT. With V trimmed by 2 bases and J by 2 bases, 3 bases remained unmatched. CDR3 sequence reads: CASSDVGGPYNEQFF. The CDR3 bases are TGTGCCAGCAGTGACGTGGGAGGGCCCTACAATGAGCAGTTCTTC.

The chain is built from TRBV15 and TRBJ2-7; TRBD2 matches 8 bases. Trimming removed 1 base from V and 3 bases from J; junction bases left unmatched: 5. CDR3 length equals 15 residues. CDR1 LNHNV and CDR2 YYDKDF come from the germline V gene (reference sequence). The CDR3 here is CATSRVPGGFYEQYV. As DNA, the CDR3 is TGTGCCACCAGCAGAGTACCGGGGGGGTTCTACGAGCAGTACGTC.

The V gene is TRBV5-5, the J gene TRBJ1-5; D is uncertain. In germline, CDR1 is SGHKS, CDR2 YYEKEE (reference sequence). V was trimmed by 0 bases and J by 1 base, leaving 11 bases between them. The CDR3 sequence is 16 residues long. The CDR3 protein is CASSLAPQESNQPQHF. In nucleotides, the CDR3 is TGTGCCAGCAGCTTGGCCCCCCAAGAGAGCAATCAGCCCCAGCATTTT. The whole variable domain, filled in from reference TRBV5-5 and TRBJ1-5, reads DAGVTQSPTHLIKTRGQQVTLRCSPISGHKSVSWYQQVLGQGPQFIFQYYEKEERGRGNFPDRFSARQFPNYSSELNVNALLLGDSALYLCASSLAPQESNQPQHFGDGTRLSIL.

V usage is TRBV28 and J usage is TRBJ1-2, with D perhaps TRBD1 (6 bases). This CDR3 contains 14 residues. Germline V gene lookup returns CDR1 MDHEN and CDR2 SYDVKM. Trimming removed 5 bases at V and 2 bases at J, with 12 bases between. The DNA for the CDR3 is TGTGCCAGCAGTCCCCCGGACAGAAACTATGGCTACACCTTC. Encoded protein: CASSPPDRNYGYTF.

The rearrangement joins TRBV6-2 or TRBV6-3 to TRBJ2-1; 8 positions match TRBD1. J gave up 5 bases and V 5 bases, and 11 bases lay outside the gene matches. Germline CDR1 is MNHEY and CDR2 is SVGEGT. The CDR3 is 16 residues long. CDR3 sequence: CASSGMDRVLDNEQFF. The CDR3 DNA reads TGTGCCAGCAGTGGCATGGACAGGGTCCTAGACAATGAGCAGTTCTTC.

The chain uses TRBV7-2 and TRBJ1-2; 7 nucleotides match TRBD1. Germline trimming cut 5 bases from V and 2 bases from J; bases unmatched to any gene: 5. The germline gives CDR1 SGHTA, CDR2 FQGNSA. The CDR3 consists of 14 residues. The CDR3 here is CASSAGQTNYGYTF. The CDR3 nucleotides are TGTGCCAGCAGCGCGGGACAGACAAACTATGGCTACACCTTC.

The gene calls are TRBV19 and TRBJ2-1; TRBD2 aligns across 7 bases. This CDR3 has 16 residues. The ends lost 4 bases at V and 9 bases at J; junction bases unmatched: 15. Germline-derived CDR1 and CDR2 are LNHDA and SQIVND (reference sequence). In DNA, the CDR3 is TGTGCCAGTAGTACAACAGCGGGACTGGGACGGGGTGAGCAGTTCTTC. Translating gives CASSTTAGLGRGEQFF.

This chain uses TRBV28 with TRBJ1-5; TRBD1 aligns across 8 bases. CDR1 and CDR2 from the germline V gene are MDHEN and SYDVKM. V shed 0 bases and J 4 bases; nucleotides not matched to a gene: 8. The length of the CDR3 is 17 residues. The CDR3 sequence is CASSLWDAGQENQPQHF. In DNA, the CDR3 is TGTGCCAGCAGTTTATGGGATGCGGGACAGGAGAATCAGCCCCAGCATTTT.

The chain links TRBV30 to TRBJ2-7, with a possible D match to TRBD2 (6 bases). The CDR3 loop spans 14 amino acids. Germline CDR1 and CDR2: GTSNPN and SVGIG (reference sequence). Trimming removed 8 bases from V and 5 bases from J, with 22 bases in between. For the CDR3, the DNA is TGTGCCGGGCTCTGGCCGGGGGAATCCCACGAGCAGTACTTC. As protein: CAGLWPGESHEQYF. The full variable domain, completed using reference TRBV30 and TRBJ2-7, is SQTIHQWPATLVQPVGSPLSLECTVEGTSNPNLYWYRQAAGRGLQLLFYSVGIGQISSEVPQNLSASRPQDRQFILSSKKLLLSDSGFYLCAGLWPGESHEQYFGPGTRLTVT.

This clone has only one observation. The chain joins TRBV28 to TRBJ1-6, with 8 bases matching TRBD1. The germline V gene has CDR1 MDHEN and CDR2 SYDVKM. The CDR3 covers 15 residues. Unmatched junction bases numbered 5, after V lost 3 bases and J lost 7 bases. CDR3 sequence: CASSFSGGWNSPLHF. Written as DNA, the CDR3 is TGTGCCAGCAGTTTTTCAGGGGGCTGGAATTCACCCCTCCACTTT.

This clone was observed once. The rearrangement links TRBV7-2 to TRBJ1-1, with D uncertain. CDR3 length: 13 residues. Trimming cost V 1 base and J 1 base, with 4 bases left between them. CDR1 and CDR2 (germline): SGHTA, FQGNSA. The CDR3 coding sequence is TGTGCCAGCAGCTTAGTGGAGAACACTGAAGCTTTCTTT. Its translation is CASSLVENTEAFF.

The V gene is TRBV6-5, the J gene TRBJ1-1, with 10 bases identical to TRBD1. The junction had 6 bases not matched to a gene; V was cut back by 8 bases and J by 3 bases. Germline CDR1 MNHEY, CDR2 SVGAGI. The CDR3 is made up of 14 amino acids. The CDR3 region has the DNA TGTGCCAGCCAGAGGGACAGGGGTCACACTGAAGCTTTCTTT. It yields the protein CASQRDRGHTEAFF.

The chain has TRBV9 and TRBJ2-5, with 10 bases lining up with TRBD2. V shed 0 bases, J shed 4 bases, and the junction held 15 bases outside the gene matches. CDR3 length equals 19 residues. Germline CDR1 SGDLS, CDR2 YYNGEE. This CDR3 is CASSVVMSGRALFGETQYF. The CDR3 nucleotides read TGTGCCAGCAGCGTAGTTATGAGCGGGAGGGCCCTCTTTGGAGAGACCCAGTACTTC.

Here the CDR3 reads CASAGGARGYNQPQHF. The CDR3 DNA reads TGTGCCAGCGCGGGCGGGGCCAGGGGGTACAATCAGCCCCAGCATTTT. The V gene is TRBV2, the J gene TRBJ1-5; 7 bases match TRBD1. This CDR3 is built from 16 residues. V shed 8 bases and J 3 bases; nucleotides not matched to a gene: 13. The germline V gene has CDR1 SNHLY and CDR2 FYNNEI. Full variable domain (missing parts from reference TRBV2 and TRBJ1-5): EPEVTQTPSHQVTQMGQEVILRCVPISNHLYFYWYRQILGQKVEFLVSFYNNEISEKSEIFDDQFSVERPDGSNFTLKIRSTKLEDSAMYFCASAGGARGYNQPQHFGDGTRLSIL.

This rearrangement joins TRBV14 to TRBJ2-1; tentative D call: TRBD2 (6 bases). Germline V gene data show CDR1 as SGHDN and CDR2 as FVKESK. Trimming shortened V by 8 bases and J by 0 bases, and 14 bases separated the two germline ends. The CDR3 consists of 15 residues. CDR3 DNA: TGTGCCAGCGGGGGGAACAGGAGCTCCTACAATGAGCAGTTCTTC. This encodes CASGGNRSSYNEQFF.